These T cell receptor beta chains were read from a single sample in a study of blood T cell repertoires in COVID-19. The data were produced by immunoSEQ multiplex PCR, yet TCRdb's version contains in-frame clones alone and is incomplete. The profile covers some 150,000 clones, with about 85% appearing a single time and 1% to 1.5% taken by the ten largest. The sequenced sample consisted of peripheral blood. All receptors come from a man in his fifties or sixties who had recovered from COVID-19. Each CDR3 is given without its conserved first and last residue.

CDR3 length	V gene	J gene	CDR3 protein
15	TRBV27	TRBJ2-6	ASSLSHGLPGANVLT
12	TRBV11-1	TRBJ1-1	ASSLKQGDTEAF
11	TRBV29-1	TRBJ1-1	SVGTGRNTEAF
13	TRBV5-5	TRBJ2-1	ASSLASGGVNEQF
9	TRBV6-5	TRBJ1-2	ASDYRNGYT
13	TRBV7-2	TRBJ2-5	ASVAGGPSSKTQY
11	TRBV6-5	TRBJ2-5	AVGSGDQETQY
13	TRBV28	TRBJ1-1	ASHLPSGGNTEAF
12	TRBV9	TRBJ2-7	ASSVGGDSYEQY
12	TRBV6-5	TRBJ1-4	ASRGGQENEKLF
11	TRBV19	TRBJ1-3	ASSIGQENTIY
11	TRBV25-1	TRBJ1-5	ASSGARNQPQH
13	TRBV5-1	TRBJ1-5	ASSADFNSNQPQH